The subject of this entry is one T cell receptor (beta chain). Its target is unknown. The junction differs from germline at one of its ends, possibly a read error. The data originate from a study of T cell responses to AZD1222 COVID-19 vaccine. Whole-study findings and limits: Recipients of two AZD1222 doses showed rising Spike-specific TCR breadth and depth.

Profiled with immunoSEQ multiplex PCR; TCRdb holds only in-frame clones, not every one. The profile covers under 150,000 clones, with 75% to 95% appearing a single time and about 3% taken by the ten largest. From germline, CDR1 is SGHTA and CDR2 FQGNSA. There are 13 residues in the CDR3. V and J are TRBV7-2 and TRBJ2-1, with TRBD2 identical over 8 bases. The specimen comprised peripheral blood, sampled on day 0 of MenACWY control vaccination. This receptor was taken from an adult in good health. Here the CDR3 reads CASSRYRAGELLF. CDR3 DNA sequence: TGTGCCAGCAGCCGATACCGAGCGGGAGAATTGCTCTTC.